This T cell receptor (beta chain) originates from a study of blood T cell repertoires in COVID-19. Across the whole study: Collection of acute and convalescent COVID-19 samples took place in the United States, Italy and Spain.

CDR3 length: 15 amino acids. Trimming left V 3 bases short and J 0 bases short, with 8 bases between. From germline, CDR1 is MGHRA and CDR2 YSYEKL. In the original processing: Estimation of nucleated cell counts was performed using reference gene primer amplification. Produced via immunoSEQ multiplex PCR; TCRdb's table is partial and in-frame only. Clone size and V and J calls were adopted from that table, with D and trimming inferred from the DNA. The data hold around 26,000 clones, with 82% observed a single time. The receptor was isolated from a human donor in a cohort sampled during active COVID-19. The V gene is TRBV4-1, the J gene TRBJ1-4, with a tentative D call TRBD1 (6 bases). The source material was peripheral blood. CDR3 residues: CASSQGHTTNEKLFF. CDR3 sequence (DNA): TGCGCCAGCAGCCAGGGACACACAACTAATGAAAAACTGTTTTTT.